These 8 T cell receptor beta chains share one sample of origin, sequenced in a study of vaccination and CD4 T cells after COVID-19. An Oncomine TCR Beta short-read assay was used to sequence the DNA from cultured CD4+ T cells. TCRdb passed the PCR reads through MiXCR, listing each CDR3 protein once. The sample includes around 19,000 distinct CDR3 sequences, 45% to 50% seen only once; the top ten take roughly 4%. No antigen has been assigned to these receptors. The treatment is: approximately 11-day PBMC culture with coronavirus spike peptide pools or control peptides (ViraFEST assay). Sequencing used CD4+ T cells from blood, cultured in vitro. The source is a human donor who had recovered from COVID-19.

The V gene is TRBV7-2, the J gene TRBJ1-2; weak D call: TRBD1 (5 bases). Germline V gives CDR1 SGHTA, CDR2 FQGNSA. The CDR3 has 15 residues. The V gene lost 5 bases and the J gene lost 5 bases, with 18 bases spanning the gap. The CDR3 here is CASSASPRGSYGYTF. The CDR3 nucleotides read TGTGCCAGCAGCGCATCACCGAGGGGAAGTTATGGCTACACCTTC. Using reference TRBV7-2 and TRBJ1-2 for the parts outside the CDR3, the full variable domain is GAGVSQSPSNKVTEKGKDVELRCDPISGHTALYWYRQSLGQGLEFLIYFQGNSAPDKSGLPSDRFSAERTGGSVSTLTIQRTQQEDSAVYLCASSASPRGSYGYTFGSGTRLTVV.

The chain has TRBV5-1 and TRBJ2-7, with 10 positions matching TRBD2. V lost 4 bases and J lost 7; bases outside the gene matches: 11. Germline-derived CDR1 and CDR2 are SGHRS and YFSETQ. CDR3 size: 15 residues. The DNA of the CDR3 is TGCGCCAGCAGCATGACTAGCGGGTACTCGGCGGAGCAGTACTTC. Its translation: CASSMTSGYSAEQYF.

The chain joins TRBV3-1 to TRBJ1-1; D possibly corresponds to TRBD1 (5 bases). The CDR3 length is 12 residues. The germline gives CDR1 LGHDT, CDR2 YNNKEL (reference sequence). The V gene lost 2 bases and the J gene lost 4 bases, with 5 bases spanning the gap. The CDR3 sequence is CASSQRGTEAFF. As DNA, the CDR3 is TGTGCCAGCAGCCAAAGGGGCACTGAAGCTTTCTTT.

The chain employs TRBV20-1 and TRBJ2-3; 11 positions agree with TRBD1. CDR1 is DFQATT, CDR2 SNEGSKA, per germline (reference sequence). J was trimmed by 4 bases and V by 6 bases; bases with no gene match: 18. The CDR3 sequence is 18 residues long. The CDR3: CSAPRTGGSGGPSDTQYF. Written as DNA, the CDR3 is TGCAGTGCGCCCCGGACAGGGGGCTCGGGAGGGCCATCAGATACGCAGTATTTT.

The chain recombines TRBV6-5 with TRBJ2-1; no definite D call. Trimming removed 4 bases from V and 7 bases from J, with 8 bases in between. CDR3 length: 12 amino acids. The germline gives CDR1 MNHEY, CDR2 SVGAGI. CDR3 protein: CASSLDWNEQFF. The CDR3 DNA reads as TGTGCCAGCAGTTTAGACTGGAATGAGCAGTTCTTC.

This clonotype has a handful of counts. J is TRBJ2-2 and V is TRBV5-4; 12 positions match TRBD2. V dropped 5 bases and J dropped 5; count of bases not matched to a gene: 4. This CDR3 contains 15 residues. Germline loops: CDR1 SGHNT, CDR2 YYREEE (reference sequence). CDR3: CASSSLAGGTGELFF. The CDR3 region has the DNA TGTGCCAGCAGTTCCCTAGCGGGAGGGACCGGGGAGCTGTTTTTT.

In its sample, this clonotype was seen a few times. This chain connects TRBV6-4 to TRBJ1-1; 11 positions match TRBD1. Looked up from germline, CDR1 is MRHNA and CDR2 is SNTAGT. V was clipped by 0 bases and J by 2 bases; unmatched bases: 8. The length of the CDR3 is 18 residues. The CDR3 spells CASSDSDRGLSVNTEAFF. DNA of the CDR3: TGTGCCAGCAGTGACTCGGACAGGGGGCTGTCGGTTAACACTGAAGCTTTCTTT.

This chain links TRBV10-3 with TRBJ1-6; 9 positions match TRBD1. The CDR3 runs 13 residues. V shed 8 bases, J shed 6 bases, and the junction held 2 bases outside the gene matches. Germline assignment: CDR1 ENHRY and CDR2 SYGVKD. CDR3 amino acids: CAIRDRANSPLHF. CDR3 nucleotides: TGTGCCATCCGGGACAGGGCTAATTCACCCCTCCACTTT.